This entry is about one T cell receptor beta chain. Its antigen is undetermined. This entry belongs to a study of CD8 T cells in acute hepatitis C reinfection. Overall study results and limits: Exact CDR3 sharing with other epitopes was rare, possibly method-limited. Preferential TRBV04 and TRBV06 usage appeared in all groups and was not explained by the naive pool. A V04-02/J02-02 clonotype was among more than 10 public ones, independent of outcome.

Sequencing used immunoSEQ multiplex PCR; TCRdb keeps in-frame clones, though not all of them. The profile shows over 30,000 clones, 75% to 90% of them singletons. Looked up from germline, CDR1 is MNHNS and CDR2 is SASEGT. This CDR3 is built from 12 residues. V lost 8 bases to trimming and J lost 6 bases, with 11 bases between them. The time point was: naive CD8 control sorted from an acute-time-point sample. People who inject drugs in the Montreal Hepatitis C Cohort were donors. The rearrangement joins TRBV6-1 to TRBJ2-1; a possible D gene is TRBD2 (6 bases). The receptor was isolated from a woman between 18 and 30 years old who spontaneously cleared hepatitis C infection. Sequenced material: naive CD8+ T cells from PBMCs. The chain's CDR3 is CASFGGLNEQFF. CDR3 DNA: TGTGCCAGCTTTGGGGGACTCAATGAGCAGTTCTTC.